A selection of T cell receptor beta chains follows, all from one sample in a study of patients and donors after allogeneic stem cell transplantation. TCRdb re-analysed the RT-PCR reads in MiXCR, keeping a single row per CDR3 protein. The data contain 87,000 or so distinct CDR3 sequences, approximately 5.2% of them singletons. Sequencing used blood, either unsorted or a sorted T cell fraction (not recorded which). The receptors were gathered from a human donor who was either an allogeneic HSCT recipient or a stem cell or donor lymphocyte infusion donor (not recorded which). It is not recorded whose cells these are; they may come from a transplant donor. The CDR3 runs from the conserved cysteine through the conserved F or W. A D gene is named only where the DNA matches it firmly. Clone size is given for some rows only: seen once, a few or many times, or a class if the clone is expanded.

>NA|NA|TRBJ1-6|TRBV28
CASSLVGEGNSPLHF
TGTGCCAGCAGTCTCGTAGGGGAGGGGAATTCACCCCTCCACTTT
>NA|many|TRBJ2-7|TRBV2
CASSAGSEQYF
TGTGCCAGCAGTGCAGGGTCCGAGCAGTACTTC
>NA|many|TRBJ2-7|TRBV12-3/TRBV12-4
CASSLDYQAYEQYF
TGTGCCAGCAGTTTAGACTACCAAGCCTACGAGCAGTACTTC
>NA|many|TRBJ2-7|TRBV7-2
CASSEFGTGSYEQYF
TGTGCCAGCAGTGAATTCGGGACGGGCTCCTACGAGCAGTACTTC
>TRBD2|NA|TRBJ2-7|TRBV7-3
CASSLRAGVEEQYF
TGTGCCAGCAGCTTAAGGGCGGGAGTTGAGGAGCAGTACTTC
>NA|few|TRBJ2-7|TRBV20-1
CSALNRVSSSYEQYF
TGCAGTGCACTCAACCGGGTCTCGAGCTCCTACGAGCAGTACTTC
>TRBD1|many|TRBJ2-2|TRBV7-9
CASRQWGTGETGELFF
TGTGCCAGCAGACAATGGGGGACAGGGGAAACCGGGGAGCTGTTTTTT
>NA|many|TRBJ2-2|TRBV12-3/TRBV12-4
CASSLVGYGGELFF
TGTGCCAGCAGTTTAGTGGGGTACGGCGGGGAGCTGTTTTTT
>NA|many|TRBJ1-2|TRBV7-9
CASSLSQASYGYTF
TGTGCCAGCAGCTTATCACAGGCCTCCTATGGCTACACCTTC
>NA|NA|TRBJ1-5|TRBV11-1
CASSPAGDQPQHF
TGTGCCAGCAGCCCGGCAGGGGATCAGCCCCAGCATTTT
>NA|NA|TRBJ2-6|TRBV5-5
CASSFGLSSGANVLTF
TGTGCCAGCAGCTTCGGGTTAAGCTCTGGGGCCAACGTCCTGACTTTC
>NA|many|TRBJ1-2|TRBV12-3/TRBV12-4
CASRTLRDYGYTF
TGTGCCAGCAGAACCCTCCGGGATTATGGCTACACCTTC
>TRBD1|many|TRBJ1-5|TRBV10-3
CATSSIGRGRGGNQPQHF
TGTGCCACATCGTCCATCGGAAGGGGGCGAGGGGGCAATCAGCCCCAGCATTTT
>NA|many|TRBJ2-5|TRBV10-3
CAISDVVQGETQYF
TGTGCCATCAGTGACGTCGTTCAGGGAGAGACCCAGTACTTC
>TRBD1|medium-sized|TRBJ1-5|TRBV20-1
CSAPNYRGNQPQHF
TGCAGTGCTCCCAATTACAGGGGGAATCAGCCCCAGCATTTT
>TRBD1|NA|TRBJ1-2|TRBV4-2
CASSQVRGQGFGYTF
TGTGCCAGCAGCCAAGTAAGGGGGCAAGGCTTTGGCTACACCTTC
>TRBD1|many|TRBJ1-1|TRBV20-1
CSAAQGASMNTEAFF
TGCAGTGCTGCTCAGGGGGCATCCATGAACACTGAAGCTTTCTTT
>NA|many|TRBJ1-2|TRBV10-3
CAISEMRGAYF
TGTGCCATCAGTGAGATGCGGGGTGCTTACTTC
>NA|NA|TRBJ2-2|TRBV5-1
CASSREFTGELFF
TGCGCCAGCAGCCGAGAGTTCACCGGGGAGCTGTTTTTT
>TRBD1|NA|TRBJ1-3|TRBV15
CATSKWGQGENTIYF
TGTGCCACCAGCAAGTGGGGACAGGGAGAAAACACCATATATTTT